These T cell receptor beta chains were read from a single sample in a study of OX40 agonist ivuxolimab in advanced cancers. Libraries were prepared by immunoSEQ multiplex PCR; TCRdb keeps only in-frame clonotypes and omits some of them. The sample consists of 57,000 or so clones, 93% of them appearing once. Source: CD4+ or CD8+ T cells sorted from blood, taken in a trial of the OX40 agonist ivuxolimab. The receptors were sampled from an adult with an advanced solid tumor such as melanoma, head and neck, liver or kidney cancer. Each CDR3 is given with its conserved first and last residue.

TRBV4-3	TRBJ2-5	CASRRVAGGEETQYF
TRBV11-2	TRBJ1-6	CASSLTGTDSPLHF
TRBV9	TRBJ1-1	CASSAGGGLNTEAFF
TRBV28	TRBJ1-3	CASSVYRAGSGNTIYF
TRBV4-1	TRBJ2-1	CASSQQMGGLGNEQFF
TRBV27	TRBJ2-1	CASVREGPYNEQFF
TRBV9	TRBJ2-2	CASSEGGTGELFF
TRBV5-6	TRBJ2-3	CASSLKDTQYF
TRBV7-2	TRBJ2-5	CASSPIDKQETQYF
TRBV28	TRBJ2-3	CASSYDPTSVDTQYF
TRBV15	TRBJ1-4	CATSSIRGSTSNEKLFF
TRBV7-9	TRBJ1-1	CASSLADRRDTEAFF
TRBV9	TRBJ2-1	CASSVSMTLAGNEQFF
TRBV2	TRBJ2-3	CASSVGLGTDTQYF
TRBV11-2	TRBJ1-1	CASSLGWDKGWTEAFF
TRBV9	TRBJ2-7	CASSGSSYEQYF
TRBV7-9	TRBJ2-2	CASSLSRTGGGGELFF
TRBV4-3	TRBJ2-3	CASSQDAYPQYF
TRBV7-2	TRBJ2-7	CASSLDYEQYF
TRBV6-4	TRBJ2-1	CASSDSSGSYNEQFF
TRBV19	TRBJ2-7	CASSDAMRGDSYEQYF
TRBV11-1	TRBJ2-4	CASSLVRGQTAKNIQYF
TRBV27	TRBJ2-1	CASSLGTSGRVNEQFF
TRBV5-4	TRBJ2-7	CASSPDRATYEQYF
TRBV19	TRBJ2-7	CASSPSEGAHLYEQYF
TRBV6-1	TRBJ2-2	CASSEADGLAGELFF
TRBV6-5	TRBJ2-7	CASRSPDRIYEQYF
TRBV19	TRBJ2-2	CASSIVRTGELFF